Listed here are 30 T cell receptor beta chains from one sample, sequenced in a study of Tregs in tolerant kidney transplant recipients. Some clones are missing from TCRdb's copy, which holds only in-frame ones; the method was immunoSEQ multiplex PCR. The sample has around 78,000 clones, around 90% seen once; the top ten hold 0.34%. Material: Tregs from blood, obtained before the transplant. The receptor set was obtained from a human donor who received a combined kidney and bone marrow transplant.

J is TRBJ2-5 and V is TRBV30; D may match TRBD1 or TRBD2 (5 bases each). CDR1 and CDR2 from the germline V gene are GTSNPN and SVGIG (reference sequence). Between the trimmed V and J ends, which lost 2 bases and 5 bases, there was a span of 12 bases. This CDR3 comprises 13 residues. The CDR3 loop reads CAWSLGARETQYF. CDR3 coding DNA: TGTGCCTGGAGTCTCGGGGCGCGGGAGACCCAGTACTTC. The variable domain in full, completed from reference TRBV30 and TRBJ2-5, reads SQTIHQWPATLVQPVGSPLSLECTVEGTSNPNLYWYRQAAGRGLQLLFYSVGIGQISSEVPQNLSASRPQDRQFILSSKKLLLSDSGFYLCAWSLGARETQYFGPGTRLLVL.

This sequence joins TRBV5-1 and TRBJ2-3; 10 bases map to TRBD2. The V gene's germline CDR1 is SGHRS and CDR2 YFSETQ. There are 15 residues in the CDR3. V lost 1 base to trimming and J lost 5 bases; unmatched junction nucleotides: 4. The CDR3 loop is CASSLTSGMVDTQYF. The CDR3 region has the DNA TGCGCCAGCAGCTTGACTAGCGGGATGGTAGATACGCAGTATTTT.

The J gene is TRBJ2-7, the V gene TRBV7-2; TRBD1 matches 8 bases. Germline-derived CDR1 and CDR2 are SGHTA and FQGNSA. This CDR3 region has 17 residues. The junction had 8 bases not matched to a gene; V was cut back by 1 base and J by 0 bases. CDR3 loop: CASSLVSRGPTSYEQYF. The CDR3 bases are TGTGCCAGCAGCTTAGTTAGCAGGGGGCCTACCTCCTACGAGCAGTACTTC.

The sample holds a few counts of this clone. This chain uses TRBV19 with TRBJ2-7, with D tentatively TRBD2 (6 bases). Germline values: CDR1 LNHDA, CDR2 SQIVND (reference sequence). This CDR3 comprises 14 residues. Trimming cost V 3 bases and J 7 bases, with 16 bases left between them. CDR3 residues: CASSIKAGTGEQYF. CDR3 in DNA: TGTGCCAGTAGTATCAAGGCGGGGACGGGAGAGCAGTACTTC. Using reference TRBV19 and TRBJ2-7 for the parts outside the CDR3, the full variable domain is DGGITQSPKYLFRKEGQNVTLSCEQNLNHDAMYWYRQDPGQGLRLIYYSQIVNDFQKGDIAEGYSVSREKKESFPLTVTSAQKNPTAFYLCASSIKAGTGEQYFGPGTRLTVT.

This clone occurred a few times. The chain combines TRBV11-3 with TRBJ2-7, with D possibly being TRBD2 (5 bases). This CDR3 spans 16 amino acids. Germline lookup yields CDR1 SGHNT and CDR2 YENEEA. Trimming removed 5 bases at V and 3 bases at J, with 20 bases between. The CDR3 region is CASSPPRGRSNYEQYF. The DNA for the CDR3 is TGTGCCAGCAGCCCCCCCCGTGGGAGATCTAACTACGAGCAGTACTTC.

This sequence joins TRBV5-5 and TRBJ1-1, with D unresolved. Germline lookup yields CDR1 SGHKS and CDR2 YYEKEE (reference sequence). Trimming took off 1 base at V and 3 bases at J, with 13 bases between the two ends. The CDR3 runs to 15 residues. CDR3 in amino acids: CASSLFVGGDTEAFF. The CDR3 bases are TGTGCCAGCAGCTTGTTTGTCGGTGGGGACACTGAAGCTTTCTTT.

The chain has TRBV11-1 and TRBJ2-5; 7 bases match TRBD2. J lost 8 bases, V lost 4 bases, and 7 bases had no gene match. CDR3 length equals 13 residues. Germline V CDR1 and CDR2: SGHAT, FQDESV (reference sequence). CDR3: CASSSSGTDTQYF. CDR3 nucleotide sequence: TGTGCCAGCAGCTCAAGCGGGACCGACACCCAGTACTTC.

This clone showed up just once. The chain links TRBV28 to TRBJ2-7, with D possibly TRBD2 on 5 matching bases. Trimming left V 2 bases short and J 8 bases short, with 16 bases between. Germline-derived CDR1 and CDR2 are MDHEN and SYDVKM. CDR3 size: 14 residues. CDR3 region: CASSLGRGSFKQYF. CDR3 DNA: TGTGCCAGCAGTTTAGGTCGGGGTAGCTTTAAGCAGTACTTC.

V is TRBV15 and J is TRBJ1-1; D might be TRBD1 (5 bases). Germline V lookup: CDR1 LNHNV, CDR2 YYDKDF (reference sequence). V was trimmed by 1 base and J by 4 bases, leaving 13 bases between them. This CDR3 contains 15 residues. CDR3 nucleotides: TGTGCCACCAGCAGAGGGGGCGGACCGCGCACTGAAGCTTTCTTT. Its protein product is CATSRGGGPRTEAFF.

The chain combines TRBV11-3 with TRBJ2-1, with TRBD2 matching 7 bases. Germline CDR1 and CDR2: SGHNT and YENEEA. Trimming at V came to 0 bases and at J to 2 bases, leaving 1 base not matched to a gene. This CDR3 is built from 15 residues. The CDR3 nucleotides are TGTGCCAGCAGCTTAGAGAGCGGGACCTACAATGAGCAGTTCTTC. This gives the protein CASSLESGTYNEQFF.

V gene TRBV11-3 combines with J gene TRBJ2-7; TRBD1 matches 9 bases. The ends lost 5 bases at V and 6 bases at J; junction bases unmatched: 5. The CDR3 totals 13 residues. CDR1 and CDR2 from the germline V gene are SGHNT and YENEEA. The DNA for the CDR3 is TGTGCCAGCAGCCCGGGACAGGGAGGCGAGCAGTACTTC. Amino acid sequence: CASSPGQGGEQYF.

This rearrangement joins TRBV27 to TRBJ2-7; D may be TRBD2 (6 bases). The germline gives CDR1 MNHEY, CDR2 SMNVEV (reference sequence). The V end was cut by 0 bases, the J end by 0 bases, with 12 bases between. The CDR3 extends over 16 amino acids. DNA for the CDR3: TGTGCCAGCAGTTTATCCCAACTAGCCCCCTCCTACGAGCAGTACTTC. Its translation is CASSLSQLAPSYEQYF.

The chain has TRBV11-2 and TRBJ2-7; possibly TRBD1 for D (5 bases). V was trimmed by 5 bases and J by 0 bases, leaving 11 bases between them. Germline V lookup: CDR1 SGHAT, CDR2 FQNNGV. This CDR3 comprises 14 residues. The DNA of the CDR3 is TGTGCCAGCAGCACCCAGACAGACTCCTACGAGCAGTACTTC. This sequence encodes CASSTQTDSYEQYF.

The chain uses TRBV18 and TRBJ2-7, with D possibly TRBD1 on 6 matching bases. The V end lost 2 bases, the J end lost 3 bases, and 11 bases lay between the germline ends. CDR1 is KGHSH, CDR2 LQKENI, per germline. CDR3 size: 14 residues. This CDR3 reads CASSPGTRGYEQYF. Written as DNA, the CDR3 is TGTGCCAGCTCACCAGGGACCAGGGGCTACGAGCAGTACTTC.

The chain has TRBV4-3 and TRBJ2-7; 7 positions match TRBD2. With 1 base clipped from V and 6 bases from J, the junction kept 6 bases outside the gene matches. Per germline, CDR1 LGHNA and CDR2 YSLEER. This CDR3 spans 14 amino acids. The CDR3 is CASSQGREGGEQYF. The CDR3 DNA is TGCGCCAGCAGCCAAGGGAGGGAGGGCGGCGAGCAGTACTTC.

CDR3 coding DNA: TGCGCCAGCAGCCAAGCTCCGGGACTAGCGGGAGACGGCGGGGAGCTGTTTTTT. Amino acid sequence: CASSQAPGLAGDGGELFF. The V gene is TRBV4-1, the J gene TRBJ2-2; 14 bases match TRBD2. The CDR3 has 18 amino acids. Germline CDR1 MGHRA, CDR2 YSYEKL. Trimming at V came to 1 base and at J to 7 bases, leaving 8 bases not matched to a gene.

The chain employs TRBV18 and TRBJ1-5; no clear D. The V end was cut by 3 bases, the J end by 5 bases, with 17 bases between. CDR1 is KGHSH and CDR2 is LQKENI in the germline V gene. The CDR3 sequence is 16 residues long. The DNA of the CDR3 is TGTGCCAGCTCACCCTTCCCATATGGGGTAGATCAGCCCCAGCATTTT. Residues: CASSPFPYGVDQPQHF.

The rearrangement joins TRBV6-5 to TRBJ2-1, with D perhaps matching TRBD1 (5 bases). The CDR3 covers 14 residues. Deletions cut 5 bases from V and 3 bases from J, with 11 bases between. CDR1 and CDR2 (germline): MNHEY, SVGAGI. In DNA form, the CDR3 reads TGTGCCAGCAGTAAGACGACAGTCTACAATGAGCAGTTCTTC. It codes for CASSKTTVYNEQFF.

The CDR3 loop is CAISALGVGINEQFF. CDR3 DNA: TGTGCCATCAGTGCATTGGGGGTGGGGATAAATGAGCAGTTCTTC. The chain is built from TRBV10-3 and TRBJ2-1; D may be TRBD1 or TRBD2 (5 bases each). V lost 4 bases and J lost 7, with 17 bases in between. Germline V CDR1 and CDR2: ENHRY, SYGVKD. This CDR3 contains 15 residues.

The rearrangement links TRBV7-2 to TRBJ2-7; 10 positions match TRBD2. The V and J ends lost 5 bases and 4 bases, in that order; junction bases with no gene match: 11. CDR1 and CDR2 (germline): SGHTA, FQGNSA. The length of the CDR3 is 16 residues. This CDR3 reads CASSPESGRATYEQYF. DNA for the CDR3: TGTGCCAGCAGCCCAGAGAGCGGGAGGGCTACTTACGAGCAGTACTTC.

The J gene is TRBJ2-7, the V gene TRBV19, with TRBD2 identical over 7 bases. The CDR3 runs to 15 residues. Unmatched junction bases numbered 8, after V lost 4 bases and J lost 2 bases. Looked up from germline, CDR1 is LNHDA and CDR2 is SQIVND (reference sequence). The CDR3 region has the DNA TGTGCCAGTAGTACAATCACTAGCGCAACCTACGAGCAGTACTTC. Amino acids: CASSTITSATYEQYF.

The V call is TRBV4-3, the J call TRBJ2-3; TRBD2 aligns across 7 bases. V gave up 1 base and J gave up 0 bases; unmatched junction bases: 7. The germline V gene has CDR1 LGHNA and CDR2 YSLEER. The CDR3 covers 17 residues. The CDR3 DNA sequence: TGCGCCAGCAGCCAAGGCCCCGGTAGCGGGAGCACAGATACGCAGTATTTT. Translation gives CASSQGPGSGSTDTQYF.

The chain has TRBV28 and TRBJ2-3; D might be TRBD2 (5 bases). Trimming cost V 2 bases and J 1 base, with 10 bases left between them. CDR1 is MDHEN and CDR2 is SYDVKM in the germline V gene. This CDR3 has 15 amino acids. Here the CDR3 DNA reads TGTGCCAGCAGTTTACCGGGTAGCGGCACAGATACGCAGTATTTT. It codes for CASSLPGSGTDTQYF.

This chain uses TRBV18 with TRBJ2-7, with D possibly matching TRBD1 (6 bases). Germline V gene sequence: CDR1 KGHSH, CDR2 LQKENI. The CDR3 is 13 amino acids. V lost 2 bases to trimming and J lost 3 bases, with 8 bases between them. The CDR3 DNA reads TGTGCCAGCTCACCAAACAGGGTCTACGAGCAGTACTTC. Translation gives CASSPNRVYEQYF.

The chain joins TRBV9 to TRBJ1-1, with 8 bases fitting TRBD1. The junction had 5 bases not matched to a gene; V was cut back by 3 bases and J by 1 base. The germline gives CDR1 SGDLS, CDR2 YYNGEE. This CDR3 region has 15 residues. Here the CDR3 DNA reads TGTGCCAGCAGCGCTGACGGGACAGGGAACACTGAAGCTTTCTTT. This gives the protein CASSADGTGNTEAFF.

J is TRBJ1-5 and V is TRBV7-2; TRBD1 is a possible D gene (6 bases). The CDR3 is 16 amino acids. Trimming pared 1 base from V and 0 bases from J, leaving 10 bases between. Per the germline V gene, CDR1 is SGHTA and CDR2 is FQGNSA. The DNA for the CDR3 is TGTGCCAGCAGCTTAGAGGGGGTCAATAGCAATCAGCCCCAGCATTTT. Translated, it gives CASSLEGVNSNQPQHF.

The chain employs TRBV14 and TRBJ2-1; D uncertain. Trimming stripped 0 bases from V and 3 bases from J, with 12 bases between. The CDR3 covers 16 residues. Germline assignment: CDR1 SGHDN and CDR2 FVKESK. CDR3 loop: CASSQEGQLIYNEQFF. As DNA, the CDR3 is TGTGCCAGCAGCCAAGAAGGGCAGCTGATCTACAATGAGCAGTTCTTC.

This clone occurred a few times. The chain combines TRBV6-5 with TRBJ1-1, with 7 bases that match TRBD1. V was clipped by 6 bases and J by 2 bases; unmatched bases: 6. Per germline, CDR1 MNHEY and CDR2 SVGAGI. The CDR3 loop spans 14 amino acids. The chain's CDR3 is CASRVTGVNTEAFF. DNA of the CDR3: TGTGCCAGCAGGGTAACAGGGGTCAACACTGAAGCTTTCTTT.

The CDR3 bases are TGTGCCACCAGCATGGGGAGCGGCACAGATACGCAGTATTTT. It is translated as CATSMGSGTDTQYF. The chain recombines TRBV15 with TRBJ2-3; a weak D match, TRBD2 (5 bases). V was clipped by 4 bases and J by 1 base, with 9 bases between them. The CDR3 is 14 amino acids. Germline CDR1 and CDR2: LNHNV and YYDKDF (reference sequence).

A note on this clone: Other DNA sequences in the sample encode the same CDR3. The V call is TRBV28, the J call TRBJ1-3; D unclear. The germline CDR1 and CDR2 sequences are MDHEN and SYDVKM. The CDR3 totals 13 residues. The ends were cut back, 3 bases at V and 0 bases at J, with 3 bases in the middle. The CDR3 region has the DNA TGTGCCAGCAGTTTCTCCTCTGGAAACACCATATATTTT. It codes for CASSFSSGNTIYF.